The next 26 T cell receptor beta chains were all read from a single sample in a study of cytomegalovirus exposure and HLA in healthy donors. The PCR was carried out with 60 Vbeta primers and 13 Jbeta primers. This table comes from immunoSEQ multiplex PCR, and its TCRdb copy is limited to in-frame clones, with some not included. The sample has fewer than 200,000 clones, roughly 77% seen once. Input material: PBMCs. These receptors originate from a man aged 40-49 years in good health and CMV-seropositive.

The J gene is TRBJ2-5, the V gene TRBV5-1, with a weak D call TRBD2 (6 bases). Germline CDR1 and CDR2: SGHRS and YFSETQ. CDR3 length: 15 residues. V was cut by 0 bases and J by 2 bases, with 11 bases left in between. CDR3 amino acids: CASSLGGVGQETQYF. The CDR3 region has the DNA TGCGCCAGCAGCTTGGGGGGGGTGGGTCAAGAGACCCAGTACTTC.

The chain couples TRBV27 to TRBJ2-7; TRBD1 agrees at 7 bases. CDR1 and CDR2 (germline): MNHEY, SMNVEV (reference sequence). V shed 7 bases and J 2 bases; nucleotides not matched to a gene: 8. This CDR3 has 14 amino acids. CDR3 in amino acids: CASIGGNKPYEQYF. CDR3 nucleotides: TGTGCCAGCATAGGGGGCAACAAGCCCTACGAGCAGTACTTC.

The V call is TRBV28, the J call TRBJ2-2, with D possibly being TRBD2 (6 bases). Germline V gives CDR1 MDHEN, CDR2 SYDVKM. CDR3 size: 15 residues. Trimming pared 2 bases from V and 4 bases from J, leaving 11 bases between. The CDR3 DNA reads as TGTGCCAGCAGTTTAAGGAGGGTATTCACCGGGGAGCTGTTTTTT. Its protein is CASSLRRVFTGELFF.

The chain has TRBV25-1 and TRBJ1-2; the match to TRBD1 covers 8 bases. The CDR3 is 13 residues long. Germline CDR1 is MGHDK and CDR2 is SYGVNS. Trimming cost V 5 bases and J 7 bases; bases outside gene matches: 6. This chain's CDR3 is CASSYQGAIGYTF. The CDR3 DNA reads TGTGCCAGCAGTTATCAGGGGGCGATTGGCTACACCTTC.

The CDR3 nucleotides are TGTGCCAGCAGTCGGAGTGTTGGTGAAAAACTGTTTTTT. Its protein product is CASSRSVGEKLFF. The chain employs TRBV9 and TRBJ1-4, with D hard to call. Per germline, CDR1 SGDLS and CDR2 YYNGEE. This CDR3 is built from 13 residues. With 5 bases removed from V and 7 bases from J, the gap between germline ends came to 12 bases.

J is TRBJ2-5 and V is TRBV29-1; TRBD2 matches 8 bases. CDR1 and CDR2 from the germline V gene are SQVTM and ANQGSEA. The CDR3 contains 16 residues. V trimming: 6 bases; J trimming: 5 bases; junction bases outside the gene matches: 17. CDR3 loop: CSVLPGGGGLRETQYF. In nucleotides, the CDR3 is TGCAGCGTCCTACCTGGGGGCGGGGGGCTCCGGGAGACCCAGTACTTC.

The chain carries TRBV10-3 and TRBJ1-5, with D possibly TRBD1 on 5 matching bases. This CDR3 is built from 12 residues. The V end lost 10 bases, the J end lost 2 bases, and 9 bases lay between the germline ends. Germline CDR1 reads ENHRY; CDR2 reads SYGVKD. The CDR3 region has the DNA TGTGCCACCTCGACAGGCAATCAGCCCCAGCATTTT. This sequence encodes CATSTGNQPQHF.

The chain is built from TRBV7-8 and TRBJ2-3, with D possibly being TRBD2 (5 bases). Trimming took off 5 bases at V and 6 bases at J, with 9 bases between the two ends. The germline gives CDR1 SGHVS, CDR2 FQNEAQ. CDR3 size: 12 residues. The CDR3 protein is CASSPREDTQYF. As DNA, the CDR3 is TGTGCCAGCAGCCCTAGGGAGGATACGCAGTATTTT.

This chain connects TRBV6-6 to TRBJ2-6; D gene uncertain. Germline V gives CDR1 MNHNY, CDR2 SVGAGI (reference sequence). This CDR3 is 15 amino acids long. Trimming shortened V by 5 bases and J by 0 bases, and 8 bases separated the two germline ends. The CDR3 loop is CASSTPRSGANVLTF. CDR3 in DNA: TGTGCCAGCAGTACCCCGCGCTCTGGGGCCAACGTCCTGACTTTC.

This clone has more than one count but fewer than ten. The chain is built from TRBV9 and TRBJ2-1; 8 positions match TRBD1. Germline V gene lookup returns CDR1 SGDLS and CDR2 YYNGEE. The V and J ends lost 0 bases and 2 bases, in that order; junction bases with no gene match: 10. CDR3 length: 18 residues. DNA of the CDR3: TGTGCCAGCAGCGTAGCTACCTCGGGACAGGATACCTACAATGAGCAGTTCTTC. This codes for CASSVATSGQDTYNEQFF. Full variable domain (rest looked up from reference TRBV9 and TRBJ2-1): DSGVTQTPKHLITATGQRVTLRCSPRSGDLSVYWYQQSLDQGLQFLIQYYNGEERAKGNILERFSAQQFPDLHSELNLSSLELGDSALYFCASSVATSGQDTYNEQFFGPGTRLTVL.

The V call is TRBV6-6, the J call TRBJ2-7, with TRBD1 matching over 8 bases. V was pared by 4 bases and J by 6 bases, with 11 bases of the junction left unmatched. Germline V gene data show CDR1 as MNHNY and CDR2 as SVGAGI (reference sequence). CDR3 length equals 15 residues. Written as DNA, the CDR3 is TGTGCCAGCAGTTCCCCCGGGACAGGACGCTGCGAGCAGTACTTC. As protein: CASSSPGTGRCEQYF.

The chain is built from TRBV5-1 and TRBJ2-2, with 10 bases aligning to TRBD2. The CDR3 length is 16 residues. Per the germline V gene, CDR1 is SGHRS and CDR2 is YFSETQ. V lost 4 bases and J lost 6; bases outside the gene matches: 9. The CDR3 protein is CASSETGAGGPGELFF. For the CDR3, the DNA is TGCGCCAGCAGCGAGACAGGAGCGGGAGGGCCCGGGGAGCTGTTTTTT. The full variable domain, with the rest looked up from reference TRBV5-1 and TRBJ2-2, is KAGVTQTPRYLIKTRGQQVTLSCSPISGHRSVSWYQQTPGQGLQFLFEYFSETQRNKGNFPGRFSGRQFSNSRSEMNVSTLELGDSALYLCASSETGAGGPGELFFGEGSRLTVL.

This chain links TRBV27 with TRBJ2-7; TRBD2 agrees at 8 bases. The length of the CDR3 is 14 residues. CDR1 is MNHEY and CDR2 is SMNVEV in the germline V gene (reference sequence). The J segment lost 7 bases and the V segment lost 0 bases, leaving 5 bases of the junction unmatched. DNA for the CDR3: TGTGCCAGCAGTTTATCGACGGGAGGGTATGAGCAGTACTTC. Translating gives CASSLSTGGYEQYF.

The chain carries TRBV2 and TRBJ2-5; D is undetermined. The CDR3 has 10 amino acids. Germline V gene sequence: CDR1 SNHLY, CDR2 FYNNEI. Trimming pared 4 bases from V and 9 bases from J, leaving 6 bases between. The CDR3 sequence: CASSAGAQYF. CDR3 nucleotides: TGTGCCAGCAGTGCAGGCGCCCAGTACTTC.

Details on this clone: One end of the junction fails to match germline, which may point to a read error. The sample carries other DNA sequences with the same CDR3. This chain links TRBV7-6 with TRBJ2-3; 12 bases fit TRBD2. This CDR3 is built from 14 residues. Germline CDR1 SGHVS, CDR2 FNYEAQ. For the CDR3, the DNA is TGTGCCAGCAGCCTAGCGGGGGGGACAGATACGCAGTATTTT. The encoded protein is CASSLAGGTDTQYF. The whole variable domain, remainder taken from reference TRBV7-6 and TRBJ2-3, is GAGVSQSPRYKVTKRGQDVALRCDPISGHVSLYWYRQALGQGPEFLTYFNYEAQQDKSGLPNDRFSAERPEGSISTLTIQRTEQRDSAMYRCASSLAGGTDTQYFGPGTRLTVL.

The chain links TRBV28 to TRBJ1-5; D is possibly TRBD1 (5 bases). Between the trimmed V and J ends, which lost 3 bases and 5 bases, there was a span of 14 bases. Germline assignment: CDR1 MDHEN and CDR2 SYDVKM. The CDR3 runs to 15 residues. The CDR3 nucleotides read TGTGCCAGCAGTTTTCACAGGTCTTTGTATCAGCCCCAGCATTTT. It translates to CASSFHRSLYQPQHF.

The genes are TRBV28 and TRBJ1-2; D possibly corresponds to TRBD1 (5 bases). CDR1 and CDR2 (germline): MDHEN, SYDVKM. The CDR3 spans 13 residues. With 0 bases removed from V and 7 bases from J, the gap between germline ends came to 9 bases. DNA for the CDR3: TGTGCCAGCAGTTTATGGGGGGGTGCTGGCTACACCTTC. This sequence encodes CASSLWGGAGYTF.

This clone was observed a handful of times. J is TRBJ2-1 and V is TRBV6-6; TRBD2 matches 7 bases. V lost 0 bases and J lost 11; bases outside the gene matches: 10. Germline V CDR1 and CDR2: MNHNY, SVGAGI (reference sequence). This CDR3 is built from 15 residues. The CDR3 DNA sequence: TGTGCCAGCAGTTACTCCCTGACGGGGGGTGGTAAGCAGTTCTTC. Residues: CASSYSLTGGGKQFF.

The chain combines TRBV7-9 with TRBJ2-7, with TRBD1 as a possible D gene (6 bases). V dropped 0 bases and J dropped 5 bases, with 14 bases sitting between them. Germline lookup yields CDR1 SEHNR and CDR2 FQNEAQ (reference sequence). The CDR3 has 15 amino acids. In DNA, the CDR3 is TGTGCCAGCAGCTTAGCCTCGACAGGAAGGGACGAGCAGTACTTC. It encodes CASSLASTGRDEQYF.

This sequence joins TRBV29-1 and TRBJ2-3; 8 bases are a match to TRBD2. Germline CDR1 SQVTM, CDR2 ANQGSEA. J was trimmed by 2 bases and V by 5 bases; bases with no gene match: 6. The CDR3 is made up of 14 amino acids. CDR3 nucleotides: TGCAGCGTTCGGGGGGGGCGGGACACAGATACGCAGTATTTT. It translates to CSVRGGRDTDTQYF.

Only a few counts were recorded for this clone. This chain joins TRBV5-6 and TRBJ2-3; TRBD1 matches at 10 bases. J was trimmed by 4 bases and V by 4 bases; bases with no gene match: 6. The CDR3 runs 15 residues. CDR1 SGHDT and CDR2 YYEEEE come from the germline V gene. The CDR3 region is CASSQGQGSPDTQYF. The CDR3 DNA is TGTGCCAGCAGCCAGGGACAGGGGAGCCCAGATACGCAGTATTTT.

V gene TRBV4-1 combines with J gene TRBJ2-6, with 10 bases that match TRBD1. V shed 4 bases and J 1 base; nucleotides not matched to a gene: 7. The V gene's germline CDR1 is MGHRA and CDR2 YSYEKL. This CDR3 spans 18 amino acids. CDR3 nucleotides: TGCGCCAGCAGCCCCCCGGGACAGGGGTTGTCTGGGGCCAACGTCCTGACTTTC. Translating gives CASSPPGQGLSGANVLTF.

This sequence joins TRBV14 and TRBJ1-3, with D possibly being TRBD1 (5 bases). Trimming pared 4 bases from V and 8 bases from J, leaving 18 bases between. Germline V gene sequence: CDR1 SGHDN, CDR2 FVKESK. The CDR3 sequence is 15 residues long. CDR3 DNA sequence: TGTGCCAGCAGCCTAGAAGCGGGGCCGGGGTACACCATATATTTT. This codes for CASSLEAGPGYTIYF.

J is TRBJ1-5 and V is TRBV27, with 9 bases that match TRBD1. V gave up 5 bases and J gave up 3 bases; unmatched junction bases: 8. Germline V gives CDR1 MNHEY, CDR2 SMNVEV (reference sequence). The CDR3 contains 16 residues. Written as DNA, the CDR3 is TGTGCCAGCAGTCTACGAGGGGACAGGGCCAATCAGCCCCAGCATTTT. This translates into CASSLRGDRANQPQHF.

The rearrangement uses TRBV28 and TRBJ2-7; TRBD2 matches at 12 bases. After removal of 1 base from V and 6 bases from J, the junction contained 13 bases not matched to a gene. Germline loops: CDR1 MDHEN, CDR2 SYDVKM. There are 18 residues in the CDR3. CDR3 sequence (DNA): TGTGCCAGCAGTTTATTCCCTAAGACTAGCGGGAGTGCGGGCGAGCAGTACTTC. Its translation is CASSLFPKTSGSAGEQYF.

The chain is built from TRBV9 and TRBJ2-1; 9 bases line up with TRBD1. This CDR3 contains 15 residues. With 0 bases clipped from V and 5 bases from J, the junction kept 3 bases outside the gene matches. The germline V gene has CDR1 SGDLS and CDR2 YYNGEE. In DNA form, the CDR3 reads TGTGCCAGCAGCGTAGGTGGGACAGGGCACAATGAGCAGTTCTTC. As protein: CASSVGGTGHNEQFF.